The 27 T cell receptor beta chains below all came from one sample that was sequenced in a study of T cell repertoires in cytomegalovirus infection. The antigens these receptors bind are not known. Each CDR3 protein gets one entry after TCRdb re-called the reads with MiXCR. The sample yields 250,000 to 300,000 distinct CDR3 sequences, roughly 21% seen once. Sequenced here: cultured PBMCs, sampled from culture after CMV antigen stimulation. These receptors were collected from a human donor in good health (CMV status not recorded). Some clones in this sample may be carry-over from other donors' samples.

The chain employs TRBV28 and TRBJ1-6; a possible D gene is TRBD1 (5 bases). The CDR3 is made up of 16 amino acids. Germline assignment: CDR1 MDHEN and CDR2 SYDVKM. Trimming left V 1 base short and J 7 bases short, with 14 bases between. The CDR3 bases are TGTGCCAGCAGTTTATTATCAGGGTCGAACAATTCACCCCTCCACTTT. Translation: CASSLLSGSNNSPLHF.

Many counts were recorded for this clonotype. This chain uses TRBV7-6 with TRBJ1-6; weak D call: TRBD1 (6 bases). The germline gives CDR1 SGHVS, CDR2 FNYEAQ. CDR3 length: 16 residues. Trimming pared 5 bases from V and 8 bases from J, leaving 19 bases between. The CDR3 DNA reads as TGTGCCAGCAGCGGCCCATTCGGGGGGCAGGATTCACCCCTCCACTTT. Its protein is CASSGPFGGQDSPLHF.

This clonotype was seen repeatedly, ten times or more. The rearrangement joins TRBV12-3 or TRBV12-4 to TRBJ2-5; 10 nucleotides align to TRBD2. The CDR3 is 14 residues long. V shed 5 bases, J shed 6 bases, and the junction held 6 bases outside the gene matches. The chain's CDR3 is CASSDTSGIKTQYF. CDR3 bases: TGTGCCAGCAGTGATACTAGCGGGATAAAGACCCAGTACTTC.

CDR3 amino acids: CASFAREATNTEAFF. Written as DNA, the CDR3 is TGTGCCAGCTTCGCCAGGGAGGCTACCAACACTGAAGCTTTCTTT. The rearrangement uses TRBV18 and TRBJ1-1; weak D call: TRBD1 (5 bases). The length of the CDR3 is 15 residues. Trimming took off 7 bases at V and 2 bases at J, with 17 bases between the two ends. The germline CDR1 and CDR2 sequences are KGHSH and LQKENI.

The rearrangement joins TRBV6-2 or TRBV6-3 to TRBJ2-7; the D is unclear. Trimming stripped 2 bases from V and 2 bases from J, with 10 bases between. The CDR3 has 14 amino acids. Germline lookup yields CDR1 MNHEY and CDR2 SVGEGT. This CDR3 is CASSYGLAAYEQYF. CDR3 bases: TGTGCCAGCAGTTACGGTCTGGCTGCCTACGAGCAGTACTTC.

The rearrangement uses TRBV7-3 and TRBJ1-2; TRBD1 matches 7 bases. CDR3 length: 16 residues. Germline CDR1 and CDR2: SGHTA and FQGTGA. V dropped 5 bases and J dropped 4; count of bases not matched to a gene: 13. The CDR3 DNA sequence: TGTGCCAGCAGCCCGTGGGGGGGACAGAGTACCTATGGCTACACCTTC. Translation: CASSPWGGQSTYGYTF.

The rearrangement joins TRBV7-2 to TRBJ2-1; tentatively, D is TRBD1 or TRBD2 (5 bases each). The CDR3 has 14 amino acids. The ends were cut back, 5 bases at V and 3 bases at J, with 11 bases in the middle. Germline V gene data show CDR1 as SGHTA and CDR2 as FQGNSA. CDR3 coding DNA: TGTGCCAGCAGCGAGGGACCAAACTACAATGAGCAGTTCTTC. Protein sequence: CASSEGPNYNEQFF.

This chain links TRBV28 with TRBJ1-1, with D uncertain. V was shortened by 1 base and J by 4 bases, with 10 bases between the two germline ends. This CDR3 is 14 amino acids long. Germline CDR1 and CDR2: MDHEN and SYDVKM. The CDR3 sequence is CASSLSGVGTEAFF. The CDR3 DNA reads as TGTGCCAGCAGTTTATCCGGGGTGGGCACTGAAGCTTTCTTT.

In its sample, this clonotype was seen a few times. This chain links TRBV27 with TRBJ1-4; 10 bases map to TRBD1. The CDR3 consists of 15 residues. Germline lookup yields CDR1 MNHEY and CDR2 SMNVEV (reference sequence). The V gene end was trimmed by 6 bases and the J gene end by 5 bases; junction bases not matched to a gene: 6. The CDR3 DNA is TGTGCCAGCAGCTCCGGACAGGGGGTAAATGAAAAACTGTTTTTT. Protein product: CASSSGQGVNEKLFF.

The rearrangement uses TRBV19 and TRBJ1-1; D remains unclear. This CDR3 comprises 14 residues. Germline values: CDR1 LNHDA, CDR2 SQIVND (reference sequence). Trimming cost V 5 bases and J 2 bases, with 12 bases left between them. CDR3: CASSRQASNTEAFF. CDR3 bases: TGTGCCAGTAGTCGTCAGGCTTCAAACACTGAAGCTTTCTTT.

V usage is TRBV6-2 or TRBV6-3 and J usage is TRBJ2-2; TRBD2 matches 8 bases. Germline lookup yields CDR1 MNHEY and CDR2 SVGEGT. This CDR3 has 17 residues. V dropped 4 bases and J dropped 7; count of bases not matched to a gene: 14. CDR3: CASSLMSGSIGGGELFF. The CDR3, as DNA: TGTGCCAGCAGTTTAATGAGCGGGAGTATCGGTGGCGGGGAGCTGTTTTTT.

This chain connects TRBV6-1 to TRBJ2-3, with 9 nucleotides matching TRBD2. This CDR3 contains 17 residues. Germline CDR1 MNHNS, CDR2 SASEGT. V shed 7 bases, J shed 4 bases, and the junction held 15 bases outside the gene matches. This chain's CDR3 is CASNFAGGPGQADTQYF. CDR3 coding DNA: TGTGCCAGCAACTTCGCGGGAGGGCCAGGCCAAGCAGATACGCAGTATTTT.

This clonotype appeared a few times. The CDR3 here is CASSQDAYGRDYEQYV. The DNA of the CDR3 is TGTGCCAGCAGCCAAGACGCGTACGGGAGGGATTACGAGCAGTACGTC. This chain connects TRBV4-2 to TRBJ2-7; TRBD2 agrees at 8 bases. The V gene's germline CDR1 is LGHNA and CDR2 YNFKEQ. V lost 0 bases to trimming and J lost 4 bases; unmatched junction nucleotides: 8. The CDR3 spans 16 residues.

This clonotype was counted many times. This chain uses TRBV19 with TRBJ2-1, with TRBD2 matching over 10 bases. Germline CDR1 and CDR2: LNHDA and SQIVND (reference sequence). The CDR3 spans 14 residues. V trimming: 7 bases; J trimming: 9 bases; junction bases outside the gene matches: 9. The CDR3 loop is CASTSGRTVTEQFF. In nucleotides, the CDR3 is TGTGCCAGTACTAGCGGGAGAACCGTCACTGAGCAGTTCTTC.

This chain joins TRBV5-6 and TRBJ2-1; D uncertain. Germline CDR1 and CDR2: SGHDT and YYEEEE. CDR3 length: 13 amino acids. V lost 7 bases and J 0 bases, leaving 8 bases between the germline ends. CDR3 sequence reads: CASVGGSYNEQFF. As DNA, the CDR3 is TGTGCCAGCGTGGGCGGCTCCTACAATGAGCAGTTCTTC.

This chain uses TRBV28 with TRBJ2-7, with 11 bases matching TRBD1. Germline lookup yields CDR1 MDHEN and CDR2 SYDVKM. The CDR3 totals 14 residues. Trimming removed 8 bases from V and 5 bases from J; junction bases left unmatched: 8. This chain's CDR3 is CASHGQGATNEQYF. CDR3 in DNA: TGTGCCAGCCACGGACAGGGGGCTACAAACGAGCAGTACTTC.

The V and J genes are TRBV7-2 and TRBJ2-5; 14 bases map to TRBD2. CDR1 is SGHTA, CDR2 FQGNSA, per germline. The CDR3 has 17 amino acids. With V trimmed by 5 bases and J by 5 bases, 10 bases remained unmatched. For the CDR3, the DNA is TGTGCCAGCAGCCCGAACCGAGGACTAGCGGGAGGCGAGACCCAGTACTTC. Translated, it gives CASSPNRGLAGGETQYF.

The CDR3 DNA sequence: TGCGCCAGCAGCGCCTCTCCTGGGGGGGCTCACACCATATATTTT. It codes for CASSASPGGAHTIYF. The chain employs TRBV4-1 and TRBJ1-3; TRBD1 might be the D (6 bases). This CDR3 comprises 15 residues. Germline V lookup: CDR1 MGHRA, CDR2 YSYEKL. V was cut by 5 bases and J by 8 bases, with 19 bases left in between.

The V call is TRBV7-2, the J call TRBJ2-1; D remains unclear. This CDR3 comprises 13 residues. V gave up 2 bases and J gave up 12 bases, with 14 bases separating them. In germline, CDR1 is SGHTA, CDR2 FQGNSA. The CDR3 sequence: CASSLTVRDGQFF. Here the CDR3 DNA reads TGTGCCAGCAGCTTAACGGTGCGCGATGGGCAGTTCTTC. Full variable domain (missing parts from reference TRBV7-2 and TRBJ2-1): GAGVSQSPSNKVTEKGKDVELRCDPISGHTALYWYRQSLGQGLEFLIYFQGNSAPDKSGLPSDRFSAERTGGSVSTLTIQRTQQEDSAVYLCASSLTVRDGQFFGPGTRLTVL.

J is TRBJ2-1 and V is TRBV6-1, with a weak D call TRBD2 (5 bases). V shed 1 base and J shed 4 bases, with 11 bases lying between them. The germline V gene encodes CDR1 MNHNS and CDR2 SASEGT. The CDR3 extends over 15 amino acids. CDR3 in amino acids: CASSEEESGYNEQFF. CDR3 DNA: TGTGCCAGCAGTGAAGAGGAGTCGGGGTACAATGAGCAGTTCTTC.

This clonotype appeared a single time. The J gene is TRBJ2-1, the V gene TRBV20-1; 10 bases are shared with TRBD2. The germline V gene encodes CDR1 DFQATT and CDR2 SNEGSKA (reference sequence). V shed 6 bases, J shed 3 bases, and the junction held 2 bases outside the gene matches. This CDR3 is built from 13 residues. The CDR3 DNA sequence: TGCAGTGCGACTAGCGGGCTCTACAATGAGCAGTTCTTC. Its protein is CSATSGLYNEQFF.

The CDR3 spells CASSYPRTSGQETQYF. CDR3 DNA sequence: TGTGCCAGCAGCTACCCCAGGACTAGCGGACAAGAGACCCAGTACTTC. The gene calls are TRBV6-6 and TRBJ2-5; 10 nucleotides match TRBD2. V lost 6 bases and J lost 2; bases outside the gene matches: 9. This CDR3 has 16 amino acids. Germline V CDR1 and CDR2: MNHNY, SVGAGI (reference sequence).

This chain joins TRBV12-3 or TRBV12-4 and TRBJ2-5, with D uncertain. Trimming stripped 4 bases from V and 5 bases from J, with 17 bases between. This CDR3 has 15 residues. The chain's CDR3 is CASSSQSTPTETQYF. CDR3 nucleotides: TGTGCCAGCAGTTCCCAATCGACTCCTACGGAGACCCAGTACTTC.

This clonotype was detected a few times. The chain combines TRBV6-1 with TRBJ2-5; TRBD1 matches 9 bases. Germline CDR1 is MNHNS and CDR2 is SASEGT. The junction had 4 bases not matched to a gene; V was cut back by 10 bases and J by 4 bases. The CDR3 is 12 residues long. The CDR3 nucleotides read TGTGCCACCCTGACAGGGGGAGAGACCCAGTACTTC. This encodes CATLTGGETQYF.

This clonotype was seen many times. The chain combines TRBV7-2 with TRBJ2-1; maybe TRBD2 (5 bases). Germline V gene lookup returns CDR1 SGHTA and CDR2 FQGNSA. The V gene lost 6 bases and the J gene lost 4 bases, with 7 bases spanning the gap. The CDR3 runs to 12 residues. CDR3 protein: CASSSGYNEQFF. CDR3 nucleotides: TGTGCCAGCAGTTCGGGGTACAATGAGCAGTTCTTC.

This clonotype has just one count. This chain uses TRBV6-6 with TRBJ2-7, with 9 bases fitting TRBD2. V dropped 6 bases and J dropped 2; count of bases not matched to a gene: 8. The CDR3 is 15 amino acids. From germline, CDR1 is MNHNY and CDR2 SVGAGI (reference sequence). Here the CDR3 reads CASRREREDTYEQYF. CDR3 bases: TGTGCCAGCAGAAGGGAGCGGGAGGATACCTACGAGCAGTACTTC.

This chain uses TRBV7-2 with TRBJ2-2; D is uncertain. CDR1 and CDR2 (germline): SGHTA, FQGNSA. The CDR3 is 16 amino acids. Between the trimmed V and J ends, which lost 5 bases and 1 base, there was a span of 14 bases. CDR3 sequence (DNA): TGTGCCAGCAGCCATCCACCCGGGTTGAACACCGGGGAGCTGTTTTTT. This codes for CASSHPPGLNTGELFF.